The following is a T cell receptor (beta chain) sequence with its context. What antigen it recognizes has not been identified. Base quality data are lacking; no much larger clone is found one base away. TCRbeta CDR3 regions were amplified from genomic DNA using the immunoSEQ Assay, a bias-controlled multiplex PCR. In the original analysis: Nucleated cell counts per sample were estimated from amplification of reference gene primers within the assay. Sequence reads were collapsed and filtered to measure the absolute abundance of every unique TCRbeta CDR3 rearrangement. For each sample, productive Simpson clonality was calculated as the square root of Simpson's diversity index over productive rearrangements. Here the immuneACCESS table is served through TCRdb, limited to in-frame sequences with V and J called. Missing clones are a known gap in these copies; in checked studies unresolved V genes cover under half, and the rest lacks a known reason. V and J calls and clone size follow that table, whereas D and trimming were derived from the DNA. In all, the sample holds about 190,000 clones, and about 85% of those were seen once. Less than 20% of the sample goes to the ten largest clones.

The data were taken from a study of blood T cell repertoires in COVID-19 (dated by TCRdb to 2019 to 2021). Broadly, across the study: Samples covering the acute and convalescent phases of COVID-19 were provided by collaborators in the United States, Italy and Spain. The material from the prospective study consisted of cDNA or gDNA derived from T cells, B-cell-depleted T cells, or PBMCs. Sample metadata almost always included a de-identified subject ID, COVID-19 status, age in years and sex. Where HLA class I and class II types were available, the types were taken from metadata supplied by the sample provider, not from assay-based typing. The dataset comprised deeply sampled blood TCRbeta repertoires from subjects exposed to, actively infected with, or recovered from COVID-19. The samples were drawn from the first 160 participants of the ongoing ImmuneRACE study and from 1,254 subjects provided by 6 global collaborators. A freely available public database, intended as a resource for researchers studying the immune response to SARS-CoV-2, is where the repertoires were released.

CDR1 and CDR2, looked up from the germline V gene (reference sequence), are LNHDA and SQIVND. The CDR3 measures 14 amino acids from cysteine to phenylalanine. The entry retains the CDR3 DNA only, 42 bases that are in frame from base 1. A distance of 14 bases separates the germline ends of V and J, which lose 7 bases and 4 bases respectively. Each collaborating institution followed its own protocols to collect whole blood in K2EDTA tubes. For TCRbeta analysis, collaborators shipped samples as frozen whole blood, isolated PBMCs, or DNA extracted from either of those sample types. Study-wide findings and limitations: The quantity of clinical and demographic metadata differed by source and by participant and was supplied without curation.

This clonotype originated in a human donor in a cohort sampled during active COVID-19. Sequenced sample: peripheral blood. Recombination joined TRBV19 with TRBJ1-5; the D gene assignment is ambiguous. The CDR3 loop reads CASNPLAANQPQHF. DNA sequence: TGTGCCAGTAATCCCCTGGCGGCTAATCAGCCCCAGCATTTT.